A single TCR beta chain is shown here with its context. These data are taken from a study of blood T cell repertoires in COVID-19. The repertoire was sequenced with immunoSEQ multiplex PCR; TCRdb's copy has only in-frame clones and lacks some. Of 390,000 or so clones listed, about 86% were seen once; the top ten hold 10%. Those enrolled, adults aged roughly 18 to 100 years, came from roughly 23 US areas. Germline V gene data show CDR1 as SGHKS and CDR2 as YYEKEE (reference sequence). The CDR3 consists of 13 residues. Trimming left V 2 bases short and J 7 bases short, with 12 bases between. What was sequenced was PBMCs or T cells enriched from blood (not recorded which). The chain uses TRBV5-5 and TRBJ1-1; the D is unclear. This sequence was found in a woman aged 50 to 60 who had recovered from COVID-19. The CDR3 sequence is CASSLMSASEAFF. The CDR3 DNA reads as TGTGCCAGCAGCTTAATGAGTGCGAGTGAAGCTTTCTTT.